The next 9 T cell receptor beta chains were all read from a single sample in a study of OX40 agonist ivuxolimab in advanced cancers. Library method: the immunoSEQ multiplex PCR assay. TCRdb holds this immuneACCESS table with in-frame rearrangements only. Some clones are missing; in checked studies, unresolved V genes explain under half, and the rest has no known cause. For this sample there are about 100,000 clones; less than 95% appear just once. Approximately 0.63% of the sample comes from the top ten. Sequenced material: CD4+ or CD8+ T cells sorted from blood, taken in a trial of the OX40 agonist ivuxolimab. Every receptor here comes from an adult with an advanced solid tumor such as melanoma, head and neck, liver or kidney cancer.

This chain uses TRBV18 with TRBJ1-5; no definite D call. V was shortened by 2 bases and J by 7 bases, with 9 bases between the two germline ends. This CDR3 has 13 amino acids. Germline V gives CDR1 KGHSH, CDR2 LQKENI. CDR3 sequence: CASSPGPDQPQHF. DNA of the CDR3: TGTGCCAGCTCACCAGGGCCGGACCAGCCCCAGCATTTT.

The chain is built from TRBV18 and TRBJ1-3; D is possibly TRBD1 (6 bases). The CDR3 consists of 14 residues. The germline V gene encodes CDR1 KGHSH and CDR2 LQKENI. The germline V and J ends were trimmed by 1 base and 2 bases, with 6 bases remaining between them. CDR3 amino acids: CASSPQGAGNTIYF. In DNA form, the CDR3 reads TGTGCCAGCTCACCACAGGGGGCTGGAAACACCATATATTTT.

The V gene is TRBV30, the J gene TRBJ2-1; D unclear. Germline CDR1 reads GTSNPN; CDR2 reads SVGIG (reference sequence). The CDR3 loop spans 13 amino acids. Trimming shortened V by 3 bases and J by 4 bases, and 10 bases separated the two germline ends. The CDR3 spells CAWSINKYNEQFF. CDR3 in DNA: TGTGCCTGGAGCATAAACAAATACAATGAGCAGTTCTTC. Using reference TRBV30 and TRBJ2-1 for the parts outside the CDR3, the full variable domain is SQTIHQWPATLVQPVGSPLSLECTVEGTSNPNLYWYRQAAGRGLQLLFYSVGIGQISSEVPQNLSASRPQDRQFILSSKKLLLSDSGFYLCAWSINKYNEQFFGPGTRLTVL.

The chain employs TRBV19 and TRBJ1-4, with 9 bases matching TRBD1. This CDR3 is built from 15 residues. CDR1 and CDR2 from the germline V gene are LNHDA and SQIVND (reference sequence). With V trimmed by 5 bases and J by 8 bases, 9 bases remained unmatched. For the CDR3, the DNA is TGTGCCAGTAGTGCACAGGGGGCCGTGGGAGAAAAACTGTTTTTT. Translated, it gives CASSAQGAVGEKLFF.

The rearrangement joins TRBV29-1 to TRBJ2-5; D gene uncertain. The CDR3 extends over 12 amino acids. Germline-derived CDR1 and CDR2 are SQVTM and ANQGSEA. V lost 4 bases and J 5 bases, leaving 11 bases between the germline ends. The CDR3 is CSVGPGLETQYF. CDR3 bases: TGCAGCGTTGGTCCCGGATTGGAGACCCAGTACTTC. Together with reference TRBV29-1 and TRBJ2-5, the CDR3 gives the full variable domain: SAVISQKPSRDICQRGTSLTIQCQVDSQVTMMFWYRQQPGQSLTLIATANQGSEATYESGFVIDKFPISRPNLTFSTLTVSNMSPEDSSIYLCSVGPGLETQYFGPGTRLLVL.

The chain is built from TRBV30 and TRBJ1-2, with D uncertain. The CDR3 contains 11 residues. V was pared by 2 bases and J by 5 bases, with 6 bases between. Looked up from germline, CDR1 is GTSNPN and CDR2 is SVGIG (reference sequence). The CDR3 spells CAWSLTYGYTF. In nucleotides, the CDR3 is TGTGCCTGGAGTCTAACTTATGGCTACACCTTC.

This clone was recorded only once. This rearrangement joins TRBV5-1 to TRBJ1-4; D perhaps matches TRBD1 (6 bases). The CDR3 has 13 residues. V was clipped by 4 bases and J by 7 bases, with 11 bases between them. Germline V gives CDR1 SGHRS, CDR2 YFSETQ. In DNA, the CDR3 is TGCGCCAGCAGCGCCGGGACACTTGAAAAACTGTTTTTT. Translation: CASSAGTLEKLFF.

This clone was found once. CDR3 sequence reads: CASSLWTGDSNQPQHF. CDR3 nucleotides: TGTGCCAGTAGCCTCTGGACAGGGGATAGCAATCAGCCCCAGCATTTT. This chain joins TRBV19 and TRBJ1-5, with TRBD1 matching over 9 bases. This CDR3 is built from 16 residues. J was trimmed by 0 bases and V by 6 bases; bases with no gene match: 6. Germline V gene sequence: CDR1 LNHDA, CDR2 SQIVND (reference sequence).

The chain joins TRBV10-1 to TRBJ2-7, with D possibly matching TRBD1 (5 bases). The CDR3 consists of 15 residues. Germline V gene sequence: CDR1 WNHNN, CDR2 SYGVQD (reference sequence). Trimming left V 6 bases short and J 4 bases short, with 19 bases between. The CDR3 DNA sequence: TGCGCCAGCAGGGCGGCAGGGTCGTGGAATTACGAGCAGTACTTC. Residues: CASRAAGSWNYEQYF.